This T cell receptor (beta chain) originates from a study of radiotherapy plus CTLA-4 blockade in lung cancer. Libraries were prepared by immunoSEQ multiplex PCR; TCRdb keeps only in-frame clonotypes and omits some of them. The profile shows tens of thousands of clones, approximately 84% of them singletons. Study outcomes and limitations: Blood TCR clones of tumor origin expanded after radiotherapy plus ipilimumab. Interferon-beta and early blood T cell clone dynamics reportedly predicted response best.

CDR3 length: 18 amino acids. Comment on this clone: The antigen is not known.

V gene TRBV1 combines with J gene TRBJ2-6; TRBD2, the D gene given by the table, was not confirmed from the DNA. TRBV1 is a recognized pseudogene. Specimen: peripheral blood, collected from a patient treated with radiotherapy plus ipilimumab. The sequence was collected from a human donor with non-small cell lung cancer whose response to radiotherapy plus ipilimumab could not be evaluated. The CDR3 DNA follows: TGCACCAGCAGAGTTGCTAGTTGTGCACAAAGTCGGGCCAACGTCCTGACTTTC. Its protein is CTSRVASCAQSRANVLTF.